The clone carrying this T cell receptor (beta chain) occurred a few times. Its antigen is not known. The PCR used 60 Vbeta and 13 Jbeta primers. Measured with immunoSEQ multiplex PCR; TCRdb has only the in-frame clones, and not every one. The data hold around 100,000 clones, with roughly 74% observed a single time. This specimen comes from a study of cytomegalovirus exposure and HLA in healthy donors. Study-wide results and limits: Later analysis identified several of the most significant clusters that appeared linked to common viral pathogens. Per a prior analysis, the majority of TCR beta V segments were productive roughly 87% or roughly 30% of the time. In a later analysis, the majority of CMV-associated beta chains seemingly showed HLA restriction. Generally TCR sequences proved uncommon, though certain public TCRs appeared in numerous donors.

This receptor was identified in a woman aged 25 to 39 in good health and CMV-seronegative. Sequenced input: PBMCs.

DNA for the CDR3: TGTGCCACCAGCGCTATGAGGACACTCGAAGCTTTCTTT. Its translation: CATSAMRTLEAFF. The chain has TRBV15 and TRBJ1-1; maybe TRBD1 (5 bases). The CDR3 sequence is 13 residues long. Trimming left V 5 bases short and J 8 bases short, with 15 bases between. Looked up from germline, CDR1 is LNHNV and CDR2 is YYDKDF (reference sequence).